The 5 T cell receptor beta chains given below trace back to one sample, sequenced in a study of OX40 agonist ivuxolimab in advanced cancers. Library creation used the immunoSEQ multiplex PCR assay. The table was pulled from immuneACCESS by TCRdb, which kept in-frame rearrangements only. Such tables lose some clones; where checked, under half of the loss comes from unresolved V genes, and the rest has no known cause. This sample gives about 31,000 clones in total; 79% of them show up just once. The top ten clones comprise 15% of the sample. The input for sequencing was CD4+ or CD8+ T cells sorted from blood, taken in a trial of the OX40 agonist ivuxolimab. These receptors were taken from an adult with an advanced solid tumor such as melanoma, head and neck, liver or kidney cancer.

This clone came up once. V gene TRBV6-1 combines with J gene TRBJ1-1; unclear D gene. V was trimmed by 1 base and J by 1 base, leaving 10 bases between them. This CDR3 contains 15 residues. Germline lookup yields CDR1 MNHNS and CDR2 SASEGT. CDR3 sequence: CASSEEADGNTEAFF. The CDR3 DNA sequence: TGTGCCAGCAGTGAAGAAGCGGACGGGAACACTGAAGCTTTCTTT.

V is TRBV19 and J is TRBJ2-3, with D unclear. CDR1 LNHDA and CDR2 SQIVND come from the germline V gene (reference sequence). The V gene lost 4 bases and the J gene lost 2 bases, with 10 bases spanning the gap. The CDR3 length is 14 residues. The CDR3 bases are TGTGCCAGTAGTACCCAGGCCTTCACAGATACGCAGTATTTT. It is translated as CASSTQAFTDTQYF.

V usage is TRBV13 and J usage is TRBJ2-3; possibly TRBD2 for D (6 bases). V was pared by 8 bases and J by 10 bases, with 22 bases between. The CDR3 is made up of 14 amino acids. Germline V gene data show CDR1 as PRHDT and CDR2 as FYEKMQ (reference sequence). CDR3 in DNA: TGTGCCAGCCTGAAAGCCGGGACTCGTATTTCGCAGTATTTT. This translates into CASLKAGTRISQYF.

V usage is TRBV6-1 and J usage is TRBJ1-2, with unresolved D. Trimming pared 3 bases from V and 6 bases from J, leaving 14 bases between. The CDR3 consists of 14 residues. Germline assignment: CDR1 MNHNS and CDR2 SASEGT. The CDR3 here is CASSDRDGANGYTF. For the CDR3, the DNA is TGTGCCAGCAGTGACCGAGACGGTGCAAATGGCTACACCTTC.

Remarks on this clone: The same CDR3 arises from other DNA sequences in this sample as well. This rearrangement joins TRBV9 to TRBJ1-5, with D perhaps matching TRBD1 (5 bases). Germline V gives CDR1 SGDLS, CDR2 YYNGEE. V was pared by 0 bases and J by 4 bases, with 8 bases between. The CDR3 spans 14 residues. The CDR3 sequence: CASSVGRGNQPQHF. CDR3 nucleotides: TGTGCCAGCAGCGTAGGGAGGGGAAATCAGCCCCAGCATTTT.